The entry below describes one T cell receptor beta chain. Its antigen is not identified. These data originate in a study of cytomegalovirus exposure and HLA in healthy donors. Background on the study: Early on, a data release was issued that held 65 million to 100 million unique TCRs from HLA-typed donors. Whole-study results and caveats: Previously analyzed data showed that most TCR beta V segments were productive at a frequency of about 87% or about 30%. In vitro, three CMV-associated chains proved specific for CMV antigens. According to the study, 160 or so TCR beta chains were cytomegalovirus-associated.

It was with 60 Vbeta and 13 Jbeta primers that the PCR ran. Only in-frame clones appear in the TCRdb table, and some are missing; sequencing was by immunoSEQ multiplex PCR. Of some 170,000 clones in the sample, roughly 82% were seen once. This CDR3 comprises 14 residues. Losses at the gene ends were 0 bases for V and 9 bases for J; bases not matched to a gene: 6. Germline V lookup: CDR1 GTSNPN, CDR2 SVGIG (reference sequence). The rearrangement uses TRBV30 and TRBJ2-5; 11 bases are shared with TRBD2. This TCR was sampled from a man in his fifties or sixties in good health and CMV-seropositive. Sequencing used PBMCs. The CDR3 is CAWSVLTSGSSQYF. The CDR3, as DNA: TGTGCCTGGAGTGTACTAACTAGCGGGAGTTCCCAGTACTTC. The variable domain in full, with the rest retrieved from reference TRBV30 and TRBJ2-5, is SQTIHQWPATLVQPVGSPLSLECTVEGTSNPNLYWYRQAAGRGLQLLFYSVGIGQISSEVPQNLSASRPQDRQFILSSKKLLLSDSGFYLCAWSVLTSGSSQYFGPGTRLLVL.